This T cell receptor (beta chain) was obtained from a study of T-cell reconstitution after alpha-beta-depleted transplantation in children. This clonotype turned up a few times. Unique molecular identifiers were incorporated during preparation of the TCRbeta library. TCRdb ran MiXCR on the PCR reads and lists one entry per CDR3 protein. Of about 600,000 distinct CDR3 sequences detected, 10% appear once; the ten largest clones hold less than 5%. The source material was PBMCs from the stem cell graft donor, sampled from the stem cell graft. The sequence derives from a human donor who donated a stem cell graft to a child with acute myeloid leukemia.

As DNA, the CDR3 is TGTGCCACCAGTGCTTCGGCGCTCAATCAGCCCCAGCATTTT. Translated, it gives CATSASALNQPQHF. The V gene is TRBV24-1, the J gene TRBJ1-5; D gene unclear. The CDR3 contains 14 residues. V lost 5 bases to trimming and J lost 3 bases, with 10 bases between them. Germline CDR1 and CDR2: KGHDR and SFDVKD.